The 13 T cell receptor beta chains in this list originate from one sample, sequenced in a study of T cell changes during pregnancy in multiple sclerosis. Method: immunoSEQ multiplex PCR; TCRdb's copy keeps in-frame clones and lacks some. Seen here are around 43,000 clones, 80% to 95% observed once, and the top ten hold 3% to 4%. Material: CD8+ T cells from peripheral blood mononuclear cells, obtained after pregnancy. The receptors originated from a female donor with multiple sclerosis, enrolled in a pregnancy study.

This clone appeared a single time. The rearrangement links TRBV9 to TRBJ2-2, with a weak D call TRBD2 (7 bases). V was cut by 3 bases and J by 1 base, with 10 bases left in between. This CDR3 is built from 15 residues. Germline CDR1 reads SGDLS; CDR2 reads YYNGEE. The CDR3 coding sequence is TGTGCCAGCAGCGGGGGGGGCCAGAACACCGGGGAGCTGTTTTTT. It yields the protein CASSGGGQNTGELFF.

The V call is TRBV19, the J call TRBJ2-1; 8 bases align to TRBD1. Per the germline V gene, CDR1 is LNHDA and CDR2 is SQIVND (reference sequence). This CDR3 contains 13 residues. With 9 bases clipped from V and 8 bases from J, the junction kept 9 bases outside the gene matches. CDR3 sequence: CASNQGAGDEQFF. In DNA, the CDR3 is TGTGCCAGCAACCAGGGGGCGGGTGATGAGCAGTTCTTC.

The J gene is TRBJ2-1, the V gene TRBV27; 7 bases agree with TRBD1. This CDR3 comprises 17 residues. Trimming took 5 bases from V and 4 from J; bases not matched to a gene: 14. Looked up from germline, CDR1 is MNHEY and CDR2 is SMNVEV (reference sequence). The CDR3 nucleotides are TGTGCCAGCAGTCCGACCGCGGCCGGGACAGCTTACAATGAGCAGTTCTTC. Amino acid sequence: CASSPTAAGTAYNEQFF.

V is TRBV6-6 and J is TRBJ1-5; 9 bases fit TRBD1. Losses at the gene ends were 6 bases for V and 6 bases for J; bases not matched to a gene: 9. The CDR3 covers 15 residues. Germline V lookup: CDR1 MNHNY, CDR2 SVGAGI (reference sequence). This CDR3 is CASRSRDRVLQPQHF. CDR3 nucleotide sequence: TGTGCCAGCAGGAGCCGGGACAGGGTGCTTCAGCCCCAGCATTTT.

The chain uses TRBV5-8 and TRBJ2-3; TRBD1 agrees at 7 bases. The V and J ends lost 6 bases and 3 bases, in that order; junction bases with no gene match: 10. The CDR3 consists of 15 residues. Looked up from germline, CDR1 is SGHTS and CDR2 is YDEGEE. The CDR3 region has the DNA TGTGCCAGCACCCTTGGGACAGCTATTACAGATACGCAGTATTTT. Translated: CASTLGTAITDTQYF.

V usage is TRBV7-2 and J usage is TRBJ1-2; 7 bases are shared with TRBD1. V lost 1 base and J lost 4; bases outside the gene matches: 6. The CDR3 loop spans 15 amino acids. Germline-derived CDR1 and CDR2 are SGHTA and FQGNSA. CDR3 loop: CASSLEVGGSYGYTF. CDR3 nucleotide sequence: TGTGCCAGCAGCTTAGAAGTAGGGGGCTCCTATGGCTACACCTTC.

The rearrangement links TRBV7-9 to TRBJ2-1; TRBD1 matches at 7 bases. V dropped 4 bases and J dropped 0; count of bases not matched to a gene: 3. This CDR3 contains 15 residues. CDR1 is SEHNR and CDR2 is FQNEAQ in the germline V gene (reference sequence). The CDR3 is CASSSTGASYNEQFF. The DNA of the CDR3 is TGTGCCAGCAGCTCAACAGGGGCCTCCTACAATGAGCAGTTCTTC.

This rearrangement joins TRBV30 to TRBJ2-5, with D maybe TRBD2 (5 bases). Trimming removed 4 bases at V and 6 bases at J, with 15 bases between. Germline CDR1 is GTSNPN and CDR2 is SVGIG (reference sequence). This CDR3 comprises 13 residues. The CDR3: CAWNPGVEQTQYF. The CDR3 nucleotides read TGTGCCTGGAACCCCGGGGTAGAGCAGACCCAGTACTTC.

The V and J genes are TRBV15 and TRBJ2-2, with D possibly TRBD1 on 5 matching bases. CDR3 length: 18 residues. Germline V gene data show CDR1 as LNHNV and CDR2 as YYDKDF (reference sequence). Trimming removed 0 bases at V and 1 base at J, with 15 bases between. The chain's CDR3 is CATSRDWQTAKNTGELFF. The CDR3 DNA is TGTGCCACCAGCAGAGATTGGCAGACAGCAAAGAACACCGGGGAGCTGTTTTTT.

The V and J genes are TRBV27 and TRBJ1-6; 8 nucleotides agree with TRBD1. The CDR3 sequence is 15 residues long. Germline CDR1 MNHEY, CDR2 SMNVEV (reference sequence). The ends lost 2 bases at V and 6 bases at J; junction bases unmatched: 3. In DNA, the CDR3 is TGTGCCAGCAGTTTAGCCACAGGGGGTAATTCACCCCTCCACTTT. Protein: CASSLATGGNSPLHF.

The chain has TRBV4-1 and TRBJ1-4; 8 bases are a match to TRBD1. Unmatched junction bases numbered 4, after V lost 1 base and J lost 3 bases. From germline, CDR1 is MGHRA and CDR2 YSYEKL. The CDR3 has 16 residues. The CDR3 loop is CASSQAGGGPNEKLFF. The CDR3 nucleotides are TGCGCCAGCAGCCAAGCAGGGGGCGGCCCTAATGAAAAACTGTTTTTT.

The chain employs TRBV9 and TRBJ2-1, with D possibly TRBD1 on 5 matching bases. V lost 3 bases and J 2 bases, leaving 15 bases between the germline ends. The CDR3 spans 16 residues. CDR1 SGDLS and CDR2 YYNGEE come from the germline V gene. CDR3 in amino acids: CASSGSGAGPYNEQFF. The CDR3, as DNA: TGTGCCAGCAGCGGGTCTGGGGCAGGGCCCTACAATGAGCAGTTCTTC. Variable domain in full (rest from reference TRBV9 and TRBJ2-1): DSGVTQTPKHLITATGQRVTLRCSPRSGDLSVYWYQQSLDQGLQFLIQYYNGEERAKGNILERFSAQQFPDLHSELNLSSLELGDSALYFCASSGSGAGPYNEQFFGPGTRLTVL.

Only one count was recorded for this clone. The V and J genes are TRBV21-1 and TRBJ1-4; TRBD1 was called by the table and not checked on the DNA. TRBV21-1 is deemed a pseudogene. CDR3 length equals 19 residues. The chain's CDR3 is CASTPPAPGQGIVGEKLFF. In nucleotides, the CDR3 is TGTGCCAGCACCCCTCCCGCCCCGGGACAGGGGATCGTGGGTGAAAAACTGTTTTTT.